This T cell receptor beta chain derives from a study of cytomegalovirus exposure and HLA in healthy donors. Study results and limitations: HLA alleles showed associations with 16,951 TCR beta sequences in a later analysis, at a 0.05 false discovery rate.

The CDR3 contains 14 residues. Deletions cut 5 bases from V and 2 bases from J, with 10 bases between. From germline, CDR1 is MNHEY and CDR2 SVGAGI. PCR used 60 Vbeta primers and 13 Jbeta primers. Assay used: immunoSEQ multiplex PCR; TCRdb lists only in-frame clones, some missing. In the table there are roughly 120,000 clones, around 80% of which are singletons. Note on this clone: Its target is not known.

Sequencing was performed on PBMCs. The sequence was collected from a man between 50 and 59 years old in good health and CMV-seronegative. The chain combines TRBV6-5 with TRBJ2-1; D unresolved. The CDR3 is CASSPRSPYNEQFF. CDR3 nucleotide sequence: TGTGCCAGCAGTCCCCGGAGTCCCTACAATGAGCAGTTCTTC.